These T cell receptor beta chains were read from a single sample in a study of T cells expressing NK-cell markers. TCRdb reprocessed the 5' RACE reads, keeping one entry per CDR3 protein, no DNA. In total, the table holds some 600,000 distinct CDR3 sequences. Sequenced: blood T cells: a sorted CD56 or NKG2C T cell subset, CD4+ or CD8+ T cells, or bulk PBMC T cells (not recorded which). All receptors derive from a man in his late teens or twenties in good health. Each CDR3 is given with its conserved first and last residue.

j_call: TRBJ2-7; v_call: TRBV9; cdr3_aa: CASSVAEAPIHEQYF
j_call: TRBJ2-7; v_call: TRBV10-3; cdr3_aa: CAIRPTSGEQYF
j_call: TRBJ2-3; v_call: TRBV5-1; cdr3_aa: CASSLAPQPTDTQYF
j_call: TRBJ2-7; v_call: TRBV3-1; cdr3_aa: CASSEQLAGGPGEQYF
j_call: TRBJ2-7; v_call: TRBV7-9; cdr3_aa: CASSFVGGSGEQYF
j_call: TRBJ1-2; v_call: TRBV18; cdr3_aa: CASSTTMGNYGYTF
j_call: TRBJ2-1; v_call: TRBV20-1; cdr3_aa: CSASSLTEEQFF
j_call: TRBJ1-5; v_call: TRBV21-1; cdr3_aa: CASKTGGNPYSNQPQHF
j_call: TRBJ2-1; v_call: TRBV5-1; cdr3_aa: CASSLIVAGVAEQFF
j_call: TRBJ1-5; v_call: TRBV6-6; cdr3_aa: CASQRGARQPQHF
j_call: TRBJ2-5; v_call: TRBV6-1; cdr3_aa: CASRPGETQYF
j_call: TRBJ2-3; v_call: TRBV5-1; cdr3_aa: CASRPRTSGRVDTQYF
j_call: TRBJ2-7; v_call: TRBV29-1; cdr3_aa: CSAVTGLLSYEQYF
j_call: TRBJ1-4; v_call: TRBV27; cdr3_aa: CASSLTVRGDEKLFF
j_call: TRBJ2-1; v_call: TRBV12-3/TRBV12-4; cdr3_aa: CASSSTGGGQYEQFF
j_call: TRBJ2-3; v_call: TRBV7-9; cdr3_aa: CASSPPTGSSTDTQYF
j_call: TRBJ2-7; v_call: TRBV7-9; cdr3_aa: CASSRPSGLGTYEQYF
j_call: TRBJ1-1; v_call: TRBV7-9; cdr3_aa: CASSSSQPRNTEAFF
j_call: TRBJ1-2; v_call: TRBV2; cdr3_aa: CASSVVSNYGYTF
j_call: TRBJ2-5; v_call: TRBV25-1; cdr3_aa: CASSQHRQTQETQYF
j_call: TRBJ1-1; v_call: TRBV6-5; cdr3_aa: CASRKSGGNTEAFF
j_call: TRBJ1-2; v_call: TRBV24-1; cdr3_aa: CATSDPGGAYGYTF
j_call: TRBJ2-5; v_call: TRBV7-9; cdr3_aa: CASSSRRGDEETQYF
j_call: TRBJ2-7; v_call: TRBV29-1; cdr3_aa: CSVEASSGRREQYF
j_call: TRBJ1-4; v_call: TRBV15; cdr3_aa: CATSRDQGDEKLFF
j_call: TRBJ2-1; v_call: TRBV5-1; cdr3_aa: CASSLVGQGRNNEQFF
j_call: TRBJ2-2; v_call: TRBV7-8; cdr3_aa: CASSLEGPRENTGELFF
j_call: TRBJ2-1; v_call: TRBV7-9; cdr3_aa: CASSSPGQLDNEQFF
j_call: TRBJ2-1; v_call: TRBV7-2; cdr3_aa: CASSRLGGRTNEQFF
j_call: TRBJ2-1; v_call: TRBV2; cdr3_aa: CAQVGTNFYEQFF
j_call: TRBJ1-4; v_call: TRBV5-1; cdr3_aa: CASSLMGQGDEKLFF
j_call: TRBJ2-3; v_call: TRBV29-1; cdr3_aa: CSVARDHTDTQYF
j_call: TRBJ2-1; v_call: TRBV5-1; cdr3_aa: CASSLTGTGLNEQFF
j_call: TRBJ2-2; v_call: TRBV12-3/TRBV12-4; cdr3_aa: CASSYYASAKTGELFF
j_call: TRBJ2-1; v_call: TRBV19; cdr3_aa: CASSTPRTSLSNEQFF
j_call: TRBJ2-5; v_call: TRBV10-3; cdr3_aa: CAISGFGTGDQETQYF
j_call: TRBJ2-1; v_call: TRBV10-2; cdr3_aa: CASSHGARGVYNEQFF
j_call: TRBJ2-2; v_call: TRBV10-2; cdr3_aa: CASSEALDYGELFF
j_call: TRBJ2-1; v_call: TRBV2; cdr3_aa: CASTPGRAEQFF